The rows below give T cell receptor beta chains drawn from one sample of a study of blood T cells in healthy people across ages. TCRdb recomputed calls from the 5' RACE reads with MiXCR, one row per CDR3 protein. The sample lists about 1,800,000 distinct CDR3 sequences; roughly 27% were seen once. Sequencing was performed on blood. The receptors were gathered from a woman in her 30s in good health. Both conserved end residues are part of each CDR3. Each record gives: J gene, V gene, D gene, clone size, CDR3 protein, CDR3 DNA. A D gene is named only where the DNA matches it firmly. Size values are once, few and many counts, or a class for expanded clones, and some rows have none.

j_call: TRBJ2-5
v_call: TRBV3-1
d_call: -
clone_size: -
cdr3_aa: CASQGGQGPQETQYF
cdr3_nt: TGTGCCAGCCAAGGCGGCCAGGGCCCCCAAGAGACCCAGTACTTC

j_call: TRBJ2-5
v_call: TRBV7-8
d_call: -
clone_size: few
cdr3_aa: CTSSSGGEQYF
cdr3_nt: TGTACCAGCAGCTCCGGTGGAGAGCAGTACTTC

j_call: TRBJ2-5
v_call: TRBV2
d_call: TRBD1
clone_size: few
cdr3_aa: CASRAELGQKQYF
cdr3_nt: TGTGCCAGCAGGGCCGAGCTGGGACAGAAGCAGTACTTC

j_call: TRBJ2-5
v_call: TRBV20-1
d_call: TRBD2
clone_size: many
cdr3_aa: CSARDHRGGRIETQYF
cdr3_nt: TGCAGTGCTAGAGATCACCGCGGGGGGCGAATAGAGACCCAGTACTTC

j_call: TRBJ2-7
v_call: TRBV27
d_call: -
clone_size: -
cdr3_aa: CASRPRGGFDNTYEQYF
cdr3_nt: TGTGCCAGCAGGCCTAGGGGGGGCTTTGATAATACCTACGAGCAGTACTTC

j_call: TRBJ1-1
v_call: TRBV29-1
d_call: TRBD1
clone_size: few
cdr3_aa: CSALQGGNTEAFF
cdr3_nt: TGCAGCGCCCTACAGGGGGGGAACACTGAAGCTTTCTTT

j_call: TRBJ1-1
v_call: TRBV5-1
d_call: TRBD1
clone_size: -
cdr3_aa: CASSLGTGLDTEAFF
cdr3_nt: TGCGCCAGCAGCTTAGGGACAGGGTTGGACACTGAAGCTTTCTTT

j_call: TRBJ2-1
v_call: TRBV10-3
d_call: TRBD2
clone_size: -
cdr3_aa: CAISVRGREASNEQFF
cdr3_nt: TGTGCCATCAGTGTCCGGGGGCGGGAGGCCTCCAATGAGCAGTTCTTC

j_call: TRBJ1-6
v_call: TRBV6-5
d_call: TRBD1
clone_size: few
cdr3_aa: CASGWDRNSPLHF
cdr3_nt: TGTGCCAGCGGCTGGGACAGAAATTCACCCCTCCACTTT

j_call: TRBJ2-3
v_call: TRBV9
d_call: -
clone_size: many
cdr3_aa: CASSATSTDTQYF
cdr3_nt: TGTGCCAGCAGCGCGACCTCTACAGATACGCAGTATTTT

j_call: TRBJ2-1
v_call: TRBV7-9
d_call: TRBD1
clone_size: -
cdr3_aa: CASNRDRGPSGRDNEQFF
cdr3_nt: TGTGCCAGCAACCGGGACAGGGGGCCCAGCGGGAGGGACAATGAGCAGTTCTTC

j_call: TRBJ1-2
v_call: TRBV9
d_call: TRBD1
clone_size: -
cdr3_aa: CASSAGQVPNYGYTF
cdr3_nt: TGTGCCAGCAGCGCAGGACAGGTTCCTAACTATGGCTACACCTTC

j_call: TRBJ2-7
v_call: TRBV9
d_call: -
clone_size: -
cdr3_aa: CASSVGGVRGYEQYF
cdr3_nt: TGTGCCAGCAGCGTAGGAGGAGTCAGGGGCTACGAGCAGTACTTC

j_call: TRBJ2-5
v_call: TRBV7-7
d_call: -
clone_size: many
cdr3_aa: CASSLNRFQETQYF
cdr3_nt: TGTGCCAGCAGCCTTAACAGATTCCAAGAGACCCAGTACTTC

j_call: TRBJ2-7
v_call: TRBV10-2
d_call: TRBD1
clone_size: many
cdr3_aa: CASSWGQGSSYEQYF
cdr3_nt: TGCGCCAGCAGTTGGGGACAGGGGAGCTCCTACGAGCAGTACTTC

j_call: TRBJ2-1
v_call: TRBV5-1
d_call: TRBD2
clone_size: many
cdr3_aa: CASSLELAGDEQFF
cdr3_nt: TGCGCCAGCAGCTTGGAACTAGCGGGGGATGAGCAGTTCTTC

j_call: TRBJ2-7
v_call: TRBV20-1
d_call: -
clone_size: few
cdr3_aa: CSAPKGGSYEQYF
cdr3_nt: TGCAGTGCGCCCAAGGGGGGGTCCTACGAGCAGTACTTC

j_call: TRBJ2-5
v_call: TRBV18
d_call: -
clone_size: many
cdr3_aa: CASSPQAKETQYF
cdr3_nt: TGTGCCAGCTCACCACAAGCGAAAGAGACCCAGTACTTC

j_call: TRBJ1-2
v_call: TRBV29-1
d_call: -
clone_size: few
cdr3_aa: CSYYVGPRGYTF
cdr3_nt: TGCAGCTACTATGTAGGTCCCCGAGGCTACACCTTC

j_call: TRBJ2-5
v_call: TRBV10-3
d_call: -
clone_size: many
cdr3_aa: CAISESLQAETQYF
cdr3_nt: TGTGCCATCAGTGAGTCGTTACAAGCGGAGACCCAGTACTTC

j_call: TRBJ2-5
v_call: TRBV5-1
d_call: -
clone_size: -
cdr3_aa: CASSPSSNGETQYF
cdr3_nt: TGCGCCAGCAGCCCCAGCTCGAACGGAGAGACCCAGTACTTC

j_call: TRBJ2-7
v_call: TRBV20-1
d_call: -
clone_size: -
cdr3_aa: CSALEAYEQYF
cdr3_nt: TGCAGTGCCCTGGAGGCCTACGAGCAGTACTTC

j_call: TRBJ2-4
v_call: TRBV5-1
d_call: -
clone_size: few
cdr3_aa: CASSSTDGGLNIQYF
cdr3_nt: TGCGCCAGCAGCTCAACGGATGGGGGGTTAAACATTCAGTACTTC

j_call: TRBJ2-4
v_call: TRBV5-1
d_call: TRBD2
clone_size: few
cdr3_aa: CASSYIAGGTLAKNIQYF
cdr3_nt: TGCGCCAGCAGCTACATAGCGGGGGGGACCTTAGCCAAAAACATTCAGTACTTC

j_call: TRBJ2-6
v_call: TRBV20-1
d_call: -
clone_size: many
cdr3_aa: CSANFRDRSVGANVLTF
cdr3_nt: TGCAGTGCTAACTTCCGGGACCGTTCTGTGGGGGCCAACGTCCTGACTTTC

j_call: TRBJ2-1
v_call: TRBV4-3
d_call: -
clone_size: many
cdr3_aa: CASSQDPLTRFNEQFF
cdr3_nt: TGCGCCAGCAGCCAAGACCCTCTTACTAGATTTAATGAGCAGTTCTTC

j_call: TRBJ1-2
v_call: TRBV5-1
d_call: TRBD1
clone_size: few
cdr3_aa: CASSAGTVYGYTF
cdr3_nt: TGCGCCAGCAGCGCCGGGACAGTCTATGGCTACACCTTC

j_call: TRBJ1-2
v_call: TRBV9
d_call: -
clone_size: few
cdr3_aa: CAGSASGQSYGYTF
cdr3_nt: TGTGCCGGCAGCGCCTCAGGACAAAGCTATGGCTACACCTTC

j_call: TRBJ1-1
v_call: TRBV18
d_call: TRBD1
clone_size: -
cdr3_aa: CASSPRSAGQGNTEAFF
cdr3_nt: TGTGCCAGCTCACCGAGGAGCGCGGGACAGGGGAACACTGAAGCTTTCTTT

j_call: TRBJ2-2
v_call: TRBV4-1
d_call: TRBD2
clone_size: -
cdr3_aa: CASSQDRLGTSVKNGELFF
cdr3_nt: TGCGCCAGCAGCCAAGATCGGCTTGGGACTAGCGTTAAGAACGGGGAGCTGTTTTTT

j_call: TRBJ2-1
v_call: TRBV9
d_call: -
clone_size: few
cdr3_aa: CASSVDWGPPAGEQFF
cdr3_nt: TGTGCCAGCAGCGTAGACTGGGGACCTCCCGCAGGTGAGCAGTTCTTC

j_call: TRBJ1-6
v_call: TRBV5-1
d_call: -
clone_size: few
cdr3_aa: CASSSSRGNSPLHF
cdr3_nt: TGCGCCAGCAGCAGCAGCCGCGGGAATTCACCCCTCCACTTT

j_call: TRBJ2-4
v_call: TRBV2
d_call: -
clone_size: -
cdr3_aa: CASSELQQYF
cdr3_nt: TGTGCCAGCAGTGAGTTGCAGCAGTACTTC

j_call: TRBJ2-3
v_call: TRBV5-1
d_call: -
clone_size: -
cdr3_aa: CASSSRGQPGCTQYF
cdr3_nt: TGCGCCAGCAGCTCGCGGGGGCAACCGGGGTGTACGCAGTATTTT

j_call: TRBJ2-7
v_call: TRBV28
d_call: -
clone_size: -
cdr3_aa: CASSLQGPNEQYF
cdr3_nt: TGTGCCAGCAGTTTACAAGGGCCCAACGAGCAGTACTTC

j_call: TRBJ2-1
v_call: TRBV5-6
d_call: TRBD2
clone_size: -
cdr3_aa: CASSTGRDGAYNEQFF
cdr3_nt: TGTGCCAGCAGCACCGGGAGGGACGGGGCCTACAATGAGCAGTTCTTC

j_call: TRBJ2-4
v_call: TRBV20-1
d_call: TRBD2
clone_size: -
cdr3_aa: CSAKSGRAKNIQYF
cdr3_nt: TGCAGTGCTAAAAGCGGGAGGGCCAAAAACATTCAGTACTTC

j_call: TRBJ1-6
v_call: TRBV20-1
d_call: TRBD1
clone_size: -
cdr3_aa: CSATKGQGGSPLHF
cdr3_nt: TGCAGTGCTACCAAGGGACAGGGAGGATCACCCCTCCACTTT

j_call: TRBJ2-3
v_call: TRBV2
d_call: -
clone_size: -
cdr3_aa: CASGQAVATDTQYF
cdr3_nt: TGTGCCAGCGGCCAGGCGGTAGCGACAGATACGCAGTATTTT

j_call: TRBJ2-4
v_call: TRBV7-2
d_call: -
clone_size: few
cdr3_aa: CACSLEGRVTKNIQYF
cdr3_nt: TGTGCCTGCAGCTTAGAGGGCAGGGTTACCAAAAACATTCAGTACTTC

j_call: TRBJ2-3
v_call: TRBV5-1
d_call: -
clone_size: -
cdr3_aa: CASTFYSEFTDTQYF
cdr3_nt: TGCGCCAGCACCTTTTATAGCGAATTCACAGATACGCAGTATTTT

j_call: TRBJ1-2
v_call: TRBV9
d_call: -
clone_size: few
cdr3_aa: CASSGPPVQGRSGYTF
cdr3_nt: TGTGCCAGCAGCGGCCCCCCGGTGCAGGGCCGCAGCGGCTACACCTTC

j_call: TRBJ1-2
v_call: TRBV7-2
d_call: -
clone_size: -
cdr3_aa: CASSFRQGSGYTF
cdr3_nt: TGTGCCAGCAGCTTCCGGCAGGGGAGTGGCTACACCTTC

j_call: TRBJ2-2
v_call: TRBV6-4
d_call: TRBD2
clone_size: -
cdr3_aa: CASRASGTSRDTGELFF
cdr3_nt: TGTGCCAGCCGGGCTAGCGGGACGAGCAGGGACACCGGGGAGCTGTTTTTT

j_call: TRBJ2-3
v_call: TRBV9
d_call: -
clone_size: many
cdr3_aa: CASSVATWGEDTQYF
cdr3_nt: TGTGCCAGCAGCGTAGCTACGTGGGGGGAAGATACGCAGTATTTT

j_call: TRBJ2-1
v_call: TRBV19
d_call: TRBD1
clone_size: few
cdr3_aa: CASMDRGSNEQFF
cdr3_nt: TGTGCCAGTATGGACAGGGGTAGTAATGAGCAGTTCTTC

j_call: TRBJ1-3
v_call: TRBV9
d_call: TRBD1
clone_size: few
cdr3_aa: CASSVGDSSGNTIYF
cdr3_nt: TGTGCCAGCAGCGTAGGGGACAGCTCTGGAAACACCATATATTTT

j_call: TRBJ1-2
v_call: TRBV29-1
d_call: -
clone_size: -
cdr3_aa: CSAWTQGPKANYGYTF
cdr3_nt: TGCAGCGCCTGGACACAGGGACCGAAAGCTAACTATGGCTACACCTTC

j_call: TRBJ2-5
v_call: TRBV5-1
d_call: TRBD2
clone_size: few
cdr3_aa: CASSFGRLAEETQYF
cdr3_nt: TGCGCCAGCAGCTTCGGGCGACTAGCGGAAGAGACCCAGTACTTC

j_call: TRBJ2-1
v_call: TRBV30
d_call: -
clone_size: -
cdr3_aa: CACTGRRPFNEQFF
cdr3_nt: TGTGCCTGCACTGGACGAAGGCCCTTCAATGAGCAGTTCTTC

j_call: TRBJ2-7
v_call: TRBV24-1
d_call: TRBD1
clone_size: -
cdr3_aa: CATSDLVFRQGVYEQYF
cdr3_nt: TGTGCCACCAGTGATTTAGTGTTTCGACAGGGGGTTTACGAGCAGTACTTC

j_call: TRBJ2-5
v_call: TRBV4-1
d_call: -
clone_size: few
cdr3_aa: CASSQPVGQIQETRYF
cdr3_nt: TGCGCCAGCAGCCAACCTGTGGGCCAGATTCAAGAGACCCGGTACTTC

j_call: TRBJ2-5
v_call: TRBV5-1
d_call: -
clone_size: many
cdr3_aa: CASSWGAGVAGETQYF
cdr3_nt: TGCGCCAGCAGCTGGGGGGCAGGGGTCGCAGGAGAGACCCAGTACTTC

j_call: TRBJ2-6
v_call: TRBV19
d_call: TRBD1
clone_size: -
cdr3_aa: CASSLGQGASGANVLTF
cdr3_nt: TGTGCCAGTAGTCTAGGACAGGGGGCCTCTGGGGCCAACGTCCTGACTTTC

j_call: TRBJ2-1
v_call: TRBV5-6
d_call: -
clone_size: few
cdr3_aa: CASSGPARGEQFF
cdr3_nt: TGTGCCAGCAGCGGCCCGGCGAGAGGTGAGCAGTTCTTC

j_call: TRBJ2-4
v_call: TRBV4-1
d_call: -
clone_size: few
cdr3_aa: CASSQAGALNIQYF
cdr3_nt: TGCGCCAGCAGCCAAGCAGGGGCCTTGAACATTCAGTACTTC

j_call: TRBJ1-2
v_call: TRBV20-1
d_call: TRBD1
clone_size: many
cdr3_aa: CSASPGTGAKYGYTF
cdr3_nt: TGCAGTGCTAGTCCCGGGACAGGGGCAAAATATGGCTACACCTTC